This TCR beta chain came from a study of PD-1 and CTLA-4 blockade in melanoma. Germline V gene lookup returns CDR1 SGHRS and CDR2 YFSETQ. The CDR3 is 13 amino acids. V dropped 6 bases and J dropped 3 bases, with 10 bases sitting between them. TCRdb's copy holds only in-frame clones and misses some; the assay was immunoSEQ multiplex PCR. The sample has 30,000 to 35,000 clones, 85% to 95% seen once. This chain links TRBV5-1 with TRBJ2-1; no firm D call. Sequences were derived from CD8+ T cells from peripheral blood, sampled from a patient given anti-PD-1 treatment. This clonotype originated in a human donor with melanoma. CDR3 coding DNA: TGCGCCAGCACCCTGGTTAACTACAATGAGCAGTTCTTC. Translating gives CASTLVNYNEQFF.